This T cell receptor (beta chain) originates from a study of T-cell reconstitution after alpha-beta-depleted transplantation in children (dated by TCRdb to between 2015 and 2016). At the level of the whole study: Using TCR repertoire profiling, the study quantitatively followed how T-cell immune reconstitution unfolded in children after TCRalphabeta/CD19-depleted allogeneic hematopoietic cell transplantation.

The CDR3 contains 17 residues, cysteine and phenylalanine counted. Just the 51-base CDR3 DNA is kept, in frame starting at base 1. CDR1 and CDR2, per the germline V gene, are SGHTA and FQGNSA. The trim is 7 bases for V and 2 bases for J, with a gap of 22 bases between the germline ends. Library prep was done by PCR. The reads were generated on an Illumina HiSeq 2500. TCR libraries were prepared with molecular barcoding, using unique molecular identifiers to normalize TCRbeta repertoire quantification. Starting from the raw public reads, TCRdb applied fastp trimming at Q25, assembled clones with MiXCR and retained in-frame beta chains. Rows with one shared CDR3 protein collapse into an entry with the most common genes and DNA. For this sample there are 150,000 to 200,000 distinct CDR3 sequences; 13% to 15% appear just once. In total, the top ten clones hold around 13% of the sample. The sample holds a few counts of this clonotype. There is no known antigen for this receptor. Per-nucleotide qualities are absent, and no much larger clonotype sits a single base away.

This receptor chain uses TRBV7-2 and TRBJ2-3; the D gene is possibly TRBD2, with 6 bases matching. This receptor was taken from a human donor who donated a stem cell graft to a child with acute lymphoblastic leukemia. Source: PBMCs from the stem cell graft donor, taken from the stem cell graft. For the CDR3, the sequence is CASTLPGSGSYTDTQYF. The DNA reads TGTGCCAGCACCCTCCCAGGGAGCGGGTCCTACACAGATACGCAGTATTTT.